This TCR beta chain is drawn from a study of T cell repertoires in cytomegalovirus infection. TCRdb independently ran MiXCR on the reads; one entry per CDR3 protein. The table lists 200,000 to 300,000 distinct CDR3 sequences, about 12% of them singletons. The CDR3 is 14 residues long. Germline V gene sequence: CDR1 LNHDA, CDR2 SQIVND (reference sequence). The V and J ends lost 6 bases and 6 bases respectively, with 14 bases between them. This clonotype was recorded a few times. Sequenced material: PBMCs. The J gene is TRBJ2-2, the V gene TRBV19, with D possibly being TRBD1 (5 bases). The sequence was collected from a human donor in good health (CMV status not recorded). Some clones in this sample may be carry-over from other donors' samples. Written as DNA, the CDR3 is TGTGCCAGTAGGTCCAGGGCCCGGTCCGGGGAGCTGTTTTTT. Residues: CASRSRARSGELFF.